Below, one T cell receptor beta chain is given with its context. This clonotype was detected a few times. Its antigen has not been determined. Base quality data are lacking; no much larger clone is found one base away. The instrument given in TCRdb is Illumina NovaSeq 6000. TCR cDNA was synthesized by 5'RACE template switching, through which a universal primer site and unique molecular identifiers were introduced. cDNA synthesis was primed from both the TCR alpha and TCR beta constant segments. Library amplification involved two PCR steps, and the second step added sample barcodes and sequencing adapters. Sequencing of libraries was performed on Illumina HiSeq 2500 (2x100 bp) or NovaSeq (2x150 bp). The study's own analysis went as follows. Reads were demultiplexed and collapsed into UMI consensus sequences with MIGEC, and V(D)J alignment was performed with MiXCR. Using edgeR on replicate PBMC samples, clonotypes were called vaccine-responding if FDR was below 0.01 and the log2 fold change was above 5 up to day 15. Each bulk clonotype received a CD4 or CD8 identity based on whether the sequenced CD4 or CD8 repertoire contained that clonotype at higher abundance. TCRdb itself trimmed the public reads at Q25 with fastp, ran MiXCR and retained productive beta chains. For every CDR3 protein sequence, its rows merge into one entry that carries the most common genes and DNA. The V and J calls were determined by TCRdb, not by the authors. Here the sample has 150,000 to 200,000 distinct CDR3 sequences; 11% occur a single time. The leading ten clones occupy 30% to 45% of the sample.

In light of the paper, this sample's treatment or condition label describes: live attenuated yellow fever vaccine strain. PBMCs were isolated from peripheral blood using a standard Ficoll-Paque protocol. Dynabeads CD4 and CD8 positive selection kits were used to isolate the CD4 and CD8 T-cell fractions. RNA was extracted with TriZol from bulk PBMCs, CD4 and CD8 fractions, and dextramer-positive and dextramer-negative fractions. The CDR3 runs 13 amino acids, cysteine and phenylalanine included. The entry retains the CDR3 DNA only, 39 bases that are in frame from base 1. The germline ends are 18 bases apart after V is trimmed by 6 bases and J by 10 bases. This entry belongs to a study of T cells after yellow fever vaccination (dated by TCRdb to between 2019 and 2020). Background on the whole study: Libraries from fractions with low cell numbers were prepared with the SMART-Seq v4 Ultra Low Input RNA kit. Two healthy male donors, one aged 18 to 30 and one aged 30 to 40 years, were included in the cohort. To follow T-cell clones before and after primary and booster YFV17D yellow fever vaccination, bulk TCR alpha and beta repertoires were sequenced over time. Blood samples were taken at several timepoints before and after primary and secondary immunization, and bulk PBMC replicates and cell subsets were isolated.

Points the paper makes about the study in general: Computational filtering was needed because FACS-sorted repertoires could contain abundant contaminating clonotypes from the bulk population. Compared with the primary T-cell response, the secondary T-cell response was faster but weaker, reaching its peak on day 5 rather than on day 15. A small fraction of clonotypes showed up in both the CD4 and CD8 compartments, probably as a result of convergent recombination. Most clones expanded after primary vaccination (approximately 95% of CD4 and 70% to 90% of CD8) were re-detected after the booster, suggesting that broad memory maintenance occurred. Only a couple of donors were included in the study, so the extent to which the findings can be generalized is limited.

The source was CD8+ T cells sorted from PBMCs, collected 15 days after the yellow fever booster vaccination. The chain is made from TRBV12-3 or TRBV12-4 and TRBJ2-5; perhaps TRBD1 is the D gene, with 6 bases matching. The TCR sequence derives from a man aged 18 to 35 who received the YFV17D yellow fever vaccine. The DNA sequence is TGTGCCAGCAGCCCCCAGGGGCGTGGTGACCAGTACTTC. Translated, it gives CASSPQGRGDQYF.